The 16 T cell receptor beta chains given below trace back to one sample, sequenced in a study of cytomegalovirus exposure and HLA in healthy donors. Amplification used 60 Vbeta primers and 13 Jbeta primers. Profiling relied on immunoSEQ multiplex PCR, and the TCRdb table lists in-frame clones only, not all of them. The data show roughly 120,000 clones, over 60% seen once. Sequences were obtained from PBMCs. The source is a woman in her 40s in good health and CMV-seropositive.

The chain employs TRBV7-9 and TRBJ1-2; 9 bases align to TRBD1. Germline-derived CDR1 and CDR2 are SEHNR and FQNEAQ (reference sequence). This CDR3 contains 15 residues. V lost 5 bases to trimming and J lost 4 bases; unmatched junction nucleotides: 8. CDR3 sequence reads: CASSPPGTGSYGYTF. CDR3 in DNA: TGTGCCAGCAGCCCACCCGGGACAGGGTCCTATGGCTACACCTTC.

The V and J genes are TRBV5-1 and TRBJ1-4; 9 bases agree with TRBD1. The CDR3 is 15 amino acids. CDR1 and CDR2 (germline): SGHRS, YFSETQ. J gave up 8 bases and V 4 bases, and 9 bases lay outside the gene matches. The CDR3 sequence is CASSGGTGLKEKLFF. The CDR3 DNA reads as TGCGCCAGCAGCGGGGGGACAGGGTTGAAGGAAAAACTGTTTTTT.

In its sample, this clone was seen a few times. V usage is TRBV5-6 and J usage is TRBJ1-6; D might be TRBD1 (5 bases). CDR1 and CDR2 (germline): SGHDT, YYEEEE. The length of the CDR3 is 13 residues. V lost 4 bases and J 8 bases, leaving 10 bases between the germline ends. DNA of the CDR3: TGTGCCAGCAGCGACGGGACTCATTCACCCCTCCACTTT. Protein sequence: CASSDGTHSPLHF.

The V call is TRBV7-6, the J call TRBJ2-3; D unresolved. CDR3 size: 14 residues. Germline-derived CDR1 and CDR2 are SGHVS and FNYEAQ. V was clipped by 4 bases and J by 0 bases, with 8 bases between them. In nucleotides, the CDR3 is TGTGCCAGCAGCTCCTTTACTAGCACAGATACGCAGTATTTT. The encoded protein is CASSSFTSTDTQYF.

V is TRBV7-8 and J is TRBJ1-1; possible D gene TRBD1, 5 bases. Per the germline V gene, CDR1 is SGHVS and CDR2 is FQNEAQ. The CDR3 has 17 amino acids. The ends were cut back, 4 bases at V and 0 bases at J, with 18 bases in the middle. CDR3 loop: CASSSPGGEPMNTEAFF. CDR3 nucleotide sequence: TGTGCCAGCAGCTCACCGGGGGGGGAACCCATGAACACTGAAGCTTTCTTT.

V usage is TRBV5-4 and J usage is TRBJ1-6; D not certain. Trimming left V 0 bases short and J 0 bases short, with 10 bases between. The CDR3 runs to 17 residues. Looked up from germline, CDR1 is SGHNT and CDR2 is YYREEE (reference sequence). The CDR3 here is CASSLGGPSSYNSPLHF. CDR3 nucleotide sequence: TGTGCCAGCAGCTTGGGAGGTCCCAGCTCCTATAATTCACCCCTCCACTTT.

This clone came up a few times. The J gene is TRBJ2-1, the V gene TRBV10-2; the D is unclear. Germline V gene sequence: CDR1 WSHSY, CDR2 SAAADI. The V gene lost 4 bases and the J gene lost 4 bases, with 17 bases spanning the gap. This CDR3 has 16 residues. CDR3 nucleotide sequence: TGCGCCAGCAGTGGTCCCCCGGGTTTCTCTTACAATGAGCAGTTCTTC. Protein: CASSGPPGFSYNEQFF.

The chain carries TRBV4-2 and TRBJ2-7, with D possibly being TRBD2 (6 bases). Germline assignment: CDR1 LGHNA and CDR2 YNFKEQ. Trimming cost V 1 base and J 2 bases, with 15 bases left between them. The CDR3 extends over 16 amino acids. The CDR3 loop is CASSQGGGTAPYEQYF. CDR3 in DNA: TGTGCCAGCAGCCAAGGAGGAGGGACGGCACCCTACGAGCAGTACTTC.

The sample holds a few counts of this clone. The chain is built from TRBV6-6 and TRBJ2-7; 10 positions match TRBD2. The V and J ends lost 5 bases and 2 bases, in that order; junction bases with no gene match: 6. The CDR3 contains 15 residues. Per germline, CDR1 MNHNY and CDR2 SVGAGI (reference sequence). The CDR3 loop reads CASSKPSGGAYEQYF. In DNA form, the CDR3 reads TGTGCCAGCAGTAAGCCTAGCGGGGGTGCCTACGAGCAGTACTTC.

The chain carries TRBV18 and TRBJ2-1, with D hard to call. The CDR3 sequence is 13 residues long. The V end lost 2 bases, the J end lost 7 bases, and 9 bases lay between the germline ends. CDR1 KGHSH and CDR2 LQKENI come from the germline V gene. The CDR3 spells CASSPVRTNEQFF. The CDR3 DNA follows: TGTGCCAGCTCACCAGTTCGTACTAATGAGCAGTTCTTC.

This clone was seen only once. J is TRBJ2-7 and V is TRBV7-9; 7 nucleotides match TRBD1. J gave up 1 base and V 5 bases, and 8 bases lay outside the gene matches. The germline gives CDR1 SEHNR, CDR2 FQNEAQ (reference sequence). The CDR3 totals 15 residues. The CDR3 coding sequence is TGTGCCAGCAGCCTGGGACAGCGAGTGTCCTACGAGCAGTACTTC. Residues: CASSLGQRVSYEQYF.

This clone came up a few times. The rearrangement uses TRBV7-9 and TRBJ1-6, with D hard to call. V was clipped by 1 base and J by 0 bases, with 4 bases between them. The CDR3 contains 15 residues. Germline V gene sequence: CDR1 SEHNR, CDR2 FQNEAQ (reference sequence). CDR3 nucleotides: TGTGCCAGCAGCTTAGGGAGCTCCTATAATTCACCCCTCCACTTT. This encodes CASSLGSSYNSPLHF.

This chain's CDR3 is CASSQEQGAYNSPLHF. The DNA of the CDR3 is TGTGCCAGCAGTCAGGAACAGGGGGCCTATAATTCACCCCTCCACTTT. The chain recombines TRBV2 with TRBJ1-6, with 8 bases lining up with TRBD1. Per germline, CDR1 SNHLY and CDR2 FYNNEI. The V gene end was trimmed by 5 bases and the J gene end by 2 bases; junction bases not matched to a gene: 5. There are 16 residues in the CDR3.

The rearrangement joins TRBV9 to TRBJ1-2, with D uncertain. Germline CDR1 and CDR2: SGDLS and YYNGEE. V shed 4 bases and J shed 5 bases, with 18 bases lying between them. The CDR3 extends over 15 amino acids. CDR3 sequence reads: CASSPQERVGYGYTF. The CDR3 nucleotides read TGTGCCAGCAGCCCCCAGGAGAGGGTAGGGTATGGCTACACCTTC.

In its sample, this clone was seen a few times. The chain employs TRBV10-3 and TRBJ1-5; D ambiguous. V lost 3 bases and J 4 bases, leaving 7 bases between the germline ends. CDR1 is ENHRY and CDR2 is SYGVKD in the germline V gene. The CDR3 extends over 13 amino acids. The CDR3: CAISEQLNQPQHF. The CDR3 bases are TGTGCCATCAGTGAACAGCTTAATCAGCCCCAGCATTTT.

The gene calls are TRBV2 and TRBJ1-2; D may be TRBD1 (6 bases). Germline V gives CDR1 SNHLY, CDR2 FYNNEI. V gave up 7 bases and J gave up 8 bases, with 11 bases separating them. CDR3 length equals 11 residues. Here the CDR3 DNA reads TGTGCCAGCAAACAGGGAGTGGGCTACACCTTC. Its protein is CASKQGVGYTF.